Following are 19 T cell receptor beta chains from one sample sequenced in a study of T cells after yellow fever vaccination (dated by TCRdb to about 2019). The treatment or condition label on this specimen signifies: live attenuated yellow fever vaccine strain. Libraries came from 5' RACE. The reads were generated on an Illumina HiSeq 2500. TCRdb took the public reads, trimmed them with fastp at Q25, ran MiXCR for clone calling and kept in-frame beta chains. CDR3 protein duplicates are merged, each entry listing the most common genes and DNA. The sample records 200,000 to 300,000 distinct CDR3 sequences, roughly 7.2% of which are singletons. The ten largest clones represent roughly 0.9% of the sample. The input for sequencing was CD4+ T cells sorted from PBMCs, taken 15 days after the yellow fever booster vaccination. These receptors were obtained from a young man who received the YFV17D yellow fever vaccine.

The rearrangement links TRBV18 to TRBJ2-2; a possible D gene is TRBD1 (5 bases). The CDR3 runs 12 residues. V lost 5 bases, J lost 13 bases, and 14 bases lay in between. In germline, CDR1 is KGHSH, CDR2 LQKENI. CDR3 amino acids: CASSVPPGLLFF. CDR3 DNA sequence: TGTGCCAGCTCAGTCCCTCCAGGGTTGCTGTTTTTT.

CDR3 amino acids: CASSGQGGKETQYF. Here the CDR3 DNA reads TGTGCCAGCAGTGGTCAGGGGGGTAAAGAGACCCAGTACTTC. The chain carries TRBV6-1 and TRBJ2-5, with D possibly matching TRBD1 (7 bases). Trimming shortened V by 4 bases and J by 3 bases, and 12 bases separated the two germline ends. Germline V gives CDR1 MNHNS, CDR2 SASEGT. The length of the CDR3 is 14 residues.

This clonotype was counted many times. The CDR3 loop reads CASGKSGPDYGYTF. In DNA form, the CDR3 reads TGTGCCAGCGGAAAAAGTGGACCCGACTATGGCTACACCTTC. The V gene is TRBV7-6, the J gene TRBJ1-2, with D unresolved. This CDR3 has 14 amino acids. From germline, CDR1 is SGHVS and CDR2 FNYEAQ. Between the trimmed V and J ends, which lost 8 bases and 3 bases, there was a span of 16 bases.

The chain has TRBV10-2 and TRBJ2-1; TRBD2 aligns across 9 bases. V lost 7 bases and J lost 8; bases outside the gene matches: 12. This CDR3 has 15 residues. The germline gives CDR1 WSHSY, CDR2 SAAADI. The CDR3 region is CASTLRGQRGDEQFF. DNA for the CDR3: TGCGCCAGCACCCTGAGGGGGCAGCGGGGGGATGAGCAGTTCTTC.

The CDR3 DNA is TGTGCCAGCAACTTGGCGGGACAGGGGACCTACGAGCAGTACTTC. Translation gives CASNLAGQGTYEQYF. The V call is TRBV28, the J call TRBJ2-7; the match to TRBD1 covers 10 bases. CDR1 MDHEN and CDR2 SYDVKM come from the germline V gene. V lost 7 bases to trimming and J lost 2 bases; unmatched junction nucleotides: 8. There are 15 residues in the CDR3. Filled out from reference TRBV28 and TRBJ2-7, the complete variable domain reads DVKVTQSSRYLVKRTGEKVFLECVQDMDHENMFWYRQDPGLGLRLIYFSYDVKMKEKGDIPEGYSVSREKKERFSLILESASTNQTSMYLCASNLAGQGTYEQYFGPGTRLTVT.

The chain employs TRBV15 and TRBJ2-1; TRBD2 agrees at 11 bases. Germline V gives CDR1 LNHNV, CDR2 YYDKDF (reference sequence). The CDR3 sequence is 13 residues long. The V and J ends lost 8 bases and 5 bases, in that order; junction bases with no gene match: 2. The CDR3 DNA is TGTGCCACCGGGACTAGCGGAAACAATGAGCAGTTCTTC. Its protein product is CATGTSGNNEQFF. The full variable domain, completed using reference TRBV15 and TRBJ2-1, is DAMVIQNPRYQVTQFGKPVTLSCSQTLNHNVMYWYQQKSSQAPKLLFHYYDKDFNNEADTPDNFQSRRPNTSFCFLDIRSPGLGDTAMYLCATGTSGNNEQFFGPGTRLTVL.

This chain joins TRBV7-2 and TRBJ2-1; D possibly uses TRBD1 or TRBD2 (5 bases each). Trimming removed 7 bases at V and 0 bases at J, with 13 bases between. Germline assignment: CDR1 SGHTA and CDR2 FQGNSA. The CDR3 runs 15 residues. In DNA form, the CDR3 reads TGTGCCAGCAACGGGGCCCCGAGCTCCTACAATGAGCAGTTCTTC. Its translation: CASNGAPSSYNEQFF.

This rearrangement joins TRBV14 to TRBJ2-7, with 10 bases that match TRBD2. V shed 1 base and J 7 bases; nucleotides not matched to a gene: 7. This CDR3 spans 15 amino acids. The germline V gene encodes CDR1 SGHDN and CDR2 FVKESK. The CDR3 sequence: CASSQVASGSGEQYF. The DNA for the CDR3 is TGTGCCAGCAGCCAAGTCGCTAGCGGGAGCGGTGAGCAGTACTTC.

The genes are TRBV19 and TRBJ2-3; tentative D call: TRBD1 (6 bases). In germline, CDR1 is LNHDA, CDR2 SQIVND (reference sequence). With 7 bases removed from V and 6 bases from J, the gap between germline ends came to 14 bases. The CDR3 spans 13 residues. In nucleotides, the CDR3 is TGTGCCAGTACAACAGGGCCTGGGGATACGCAGTATTTT. Translated: CASTTGPGDTQYF.

The J gene is TRBJ2-1, the V gene TRBV30, with 9 positions matching TRBD2. The CDR3 sequence is 15 residues long. CDR1 is GTSNPN, CDR2 SVGIG, per germline (reference sequence). J gave up 7 bases and V 2 bases, and 9 bases lay outside the gene matches. The CDR3 DNA is TGTGCCTGGAGTCGAGGAGCGGGAGGTAAAAATGAGCAGTTCTTC. Its translation: CAWSRGAGGKNEQFF.

This clonotype was picked up a small number of times. V usage is TRBV10-3 and J usage is TRBJ2-3; TRBD2 is a possible D gene (5 bases). The CDR3 loop spans 13 amino acids. Trimming took 3 bases from V and 5 from J, leaving 9 bases between them. Germline-derived CDR1 and CDR2 are ENHRY and SYGVKD. The CDR3: CAISEEGRDTQYF. For the CDR3, the DNA is TGTGCCATCAGTGAAGAGGGTAGAGATACGCAGTATTTT.

This clonotype was picked up a small number of times. This chain uses TRBV6-5 with TRBJ2-3, with TRBD1 matching over 7 bases. Unmatched junction bases numbered 4, after V lost 5 bases and J lost 2 bases. Germline CDR1 reads MNHEY; CDR2 reads SVGAGI. The CDR3 contains 14 residues. The CDR3 DNA reads TGTGCCAGCAGTCACAGGGGCACCACAGATACGCAGTATTTT. It translates to CASSHRGTTDTQYF.

The chain carries TRBV7-2 and TRBJ1-1, with D unclear. Trimming removed 6 bases from V and 1 base from J, with 12 bases in between. The CDR3 consists of 14 residues. Germline V gene data show CDR1 as SGHTA and CDR2 as FQGNSA. The DNA for the CDR3 is TGTGCCAGCAGACTTATGAGATCGAACACTGAAGCTTTCTTT. This translates into CASRLMRSNTEAFF.

This clonotype was observed many times. V gene TRBV20-1 combines with J gene TRBJ2-1, with a weak D call TRBD1 (5 bases). Germline V gives CDR1 DFQATT, CDR2 SNEGSKA (reference sequence). The CDR3 consists of 15 residues. Trimming removed 3 bases from V and 2 bases from J, with 14 bases in between. This CDR3 is CSARRPPDTYNEQFF. In nucleotides, the CDR3 is TGCAGTGCTAGGAGGCCCCCGGACACCTACAATGAGCAGTTCTTC.

This clonotype was recorded at least ten times. This chain uses TRBV6-1 with TRBJ2-1; 7 bases align to TRBD2. The CDR3 spans 12 residues. Per the germline V gene, CDR1 is MNHNS and CDR2 is SASEGT. The J segment lost 16 bases and the V segment lost 4 bases, leaving 10 bases of the junction unmatched. CDR3 amino acids: CASSAWGGVEFF. In DNA form, the CDR3 reads TGTGCCAGCAGTGCGTGGGGAGGGGTGGAATTCTTC.

The gene calls are TRBV10-3 and TRBJ2-2; 10 bases match TRBD2. The CDR3 has 16 amino acids. Looked up from germline, CDR1 is ENHRY and CDR2 is SYGVKD. The V gene end was trimmed by 3 bases and the J gene end by 2 bases; junction bases not matched to a gene: 3. The chain's CDR3 is CAISDSGRINTGELFF. CDR3 DNA sequence: TGTGCCATCAGTGATAGCGGGAGGATTAACACCGGGGAGCTGTTTTTT.

The rearrangement uses TRBV24-1 and TRBJ2-3; D may correspond to TRBD1 or TRBD2 (5 bases each). CDR1 and CDR2 from the germline V gene are KGHDR and SFDVKD. Trimming shortened V by 2 bases and J by 3 bases, and 17 bases separated the two germline ends. The CDR3 extends over 17 amino acids. Written as DNA, the CDR3 is TGTGCCACCAGTGATTCCCCGGCCGAGGGGCCGACAGATACGCAGTATTTT. It codes for CATSDSPAEGPTDTQYF.

This clonotype was recorded many times. The chain carries TRBV29-1 and TRBJ2-7, with 7 bases that match TRBD2. Germline CDR1 is SQVTM and CDR2 is ANQGSEA. This CDR3 region has 12 residues. Losses at the gene ends were 8 bases for V and 2 bases for J; bases not matched to a gene: 6. The CDR3 nucleotides read TGCAGCACCCGGACTAGTACCTACGAGCAGTACTTC. It encodes CSTRTSTYEQYF.

Of note for this clonotype: With a much larger clone just one base away, this may be a read error. The J gene is TRBJ2-7, the V gene TRBV6-1; 8 bases are shared with TRBD1. There are 16 residues in the CDR3. Germline V gene sequence: CDR1 MNHNS, CDR2 SASEGT. CDR3 loop: CDSSPPRTGSSYEQYF. The CDR3 DNA is TGTGACAGCAGTCCTCCGAGGACAGGGAGCTCCTACGAGCAGTACTTC.